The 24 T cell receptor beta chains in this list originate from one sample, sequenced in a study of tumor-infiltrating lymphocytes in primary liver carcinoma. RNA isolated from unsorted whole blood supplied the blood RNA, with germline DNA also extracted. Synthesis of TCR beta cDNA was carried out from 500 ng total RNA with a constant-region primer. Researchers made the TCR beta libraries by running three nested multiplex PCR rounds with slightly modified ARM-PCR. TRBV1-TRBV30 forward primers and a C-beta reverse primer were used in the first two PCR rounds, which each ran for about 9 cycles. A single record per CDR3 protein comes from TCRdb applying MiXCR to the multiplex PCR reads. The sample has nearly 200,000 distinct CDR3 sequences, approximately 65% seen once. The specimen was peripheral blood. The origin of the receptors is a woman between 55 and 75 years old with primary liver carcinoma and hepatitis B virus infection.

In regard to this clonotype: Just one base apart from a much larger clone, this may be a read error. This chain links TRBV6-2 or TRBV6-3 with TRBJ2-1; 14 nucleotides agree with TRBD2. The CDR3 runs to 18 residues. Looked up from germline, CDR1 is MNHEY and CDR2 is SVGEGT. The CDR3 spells CASSPHRLAGGAYSEQFF. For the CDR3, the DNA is TGTGCCAGCAGTCCCCACCGACTAGCGGGAGGGGCCTACAGTGAGCAGTTCTTC.

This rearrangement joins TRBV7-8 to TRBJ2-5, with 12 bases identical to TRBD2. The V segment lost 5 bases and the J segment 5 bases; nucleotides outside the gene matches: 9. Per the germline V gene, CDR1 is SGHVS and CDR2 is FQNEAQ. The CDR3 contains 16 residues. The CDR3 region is CASSPLAGGLRETQYF. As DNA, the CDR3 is TGTGCCAGCAGCCCCCTAGCGGGAGGGTTGAGGGAGACCCAGTACTTC.

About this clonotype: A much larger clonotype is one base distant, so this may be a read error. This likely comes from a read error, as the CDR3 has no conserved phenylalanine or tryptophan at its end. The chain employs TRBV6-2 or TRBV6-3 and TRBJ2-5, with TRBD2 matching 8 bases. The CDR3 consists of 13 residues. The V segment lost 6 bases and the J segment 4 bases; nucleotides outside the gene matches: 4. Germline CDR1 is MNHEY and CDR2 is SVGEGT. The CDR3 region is CASSRAGAETQYI. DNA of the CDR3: TGTGCCAGCAGCCGAGCGGGAGCAGAGACCCAGTACATC.

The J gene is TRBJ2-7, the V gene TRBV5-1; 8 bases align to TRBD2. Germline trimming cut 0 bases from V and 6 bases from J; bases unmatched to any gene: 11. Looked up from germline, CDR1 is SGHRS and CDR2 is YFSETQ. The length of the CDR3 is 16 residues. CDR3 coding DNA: TGCGCCAGCAGCTTGGCCACTACTAGCGGAAGTAGCGAGCAGTACTTC. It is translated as CASSLATTSGSSEQYF.

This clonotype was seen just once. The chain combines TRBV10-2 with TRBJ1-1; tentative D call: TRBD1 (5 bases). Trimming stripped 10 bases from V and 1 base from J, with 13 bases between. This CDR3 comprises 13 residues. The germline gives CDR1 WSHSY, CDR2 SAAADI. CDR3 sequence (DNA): TGCGCCAACATCAGGGCCCAGAACACTGAAGCTTTCTTT. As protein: CANIRAQNTEAFF.

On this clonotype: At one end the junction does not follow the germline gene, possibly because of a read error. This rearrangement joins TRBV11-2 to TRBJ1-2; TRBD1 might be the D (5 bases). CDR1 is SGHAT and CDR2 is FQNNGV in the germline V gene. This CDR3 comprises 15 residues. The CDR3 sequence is CASNLDQTGHYGYSF. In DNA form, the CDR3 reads TGTGCCAGCAACTTAGACCAAACAGGACACTATGGCTACTCCTTC.

CDR3 sequence (DNA): TGTGCCAGCAGTCGTCTCCCGGACAGGGGCCCAGATACGCAGTATTTT. This codes for CASSRLPDRGPDTQYF. This chain connects TRBV2 to TRBJ2-3, with 9 bases fitting TRBD1. The trim removed 5 bases at V and 4 bases at J, leaving 10 bases unmatched. CDR3 length equals 16 residues. Germline-derived CDR1 and CDR2 are SNHLY and FYNNEI.

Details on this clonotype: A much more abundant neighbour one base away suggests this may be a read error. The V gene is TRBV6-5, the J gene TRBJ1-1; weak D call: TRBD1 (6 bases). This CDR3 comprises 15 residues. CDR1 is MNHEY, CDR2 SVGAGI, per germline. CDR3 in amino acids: CAISYSNRVNTEAFF. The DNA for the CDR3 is TGTGCCATCAGTTACTCGAACAGGGTGAACACTGAAGCTTTCTTT.

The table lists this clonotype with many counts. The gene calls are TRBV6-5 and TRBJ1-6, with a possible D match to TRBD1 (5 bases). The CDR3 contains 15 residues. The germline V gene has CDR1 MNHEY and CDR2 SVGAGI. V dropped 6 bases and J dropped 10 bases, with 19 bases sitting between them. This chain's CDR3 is CASRSDRTPHSPLHF. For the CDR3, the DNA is TGTGCCAGCAGATCCGACAGAACGCCCCACTCACCCCTCCACTTT.

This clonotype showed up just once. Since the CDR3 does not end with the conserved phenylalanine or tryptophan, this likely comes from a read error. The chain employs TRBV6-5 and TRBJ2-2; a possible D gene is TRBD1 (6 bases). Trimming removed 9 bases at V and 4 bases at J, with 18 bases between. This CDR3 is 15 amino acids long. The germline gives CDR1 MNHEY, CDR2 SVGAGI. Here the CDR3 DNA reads TGTGCCAGAAATAAAATTCCGGACAGCACCGGGGAGCTGTTTTTG. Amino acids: CARNKIPDSTGELFL.

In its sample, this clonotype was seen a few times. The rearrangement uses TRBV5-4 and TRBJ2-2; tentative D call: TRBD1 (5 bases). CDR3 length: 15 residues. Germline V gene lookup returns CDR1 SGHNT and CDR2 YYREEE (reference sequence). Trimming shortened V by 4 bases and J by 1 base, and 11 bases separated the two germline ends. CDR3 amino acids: CASSRQGENTGELFF. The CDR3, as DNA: TGTGCCAGCAGCCGTCAAGGGGAGAACACCGGGGAGCTGTTTTTT.

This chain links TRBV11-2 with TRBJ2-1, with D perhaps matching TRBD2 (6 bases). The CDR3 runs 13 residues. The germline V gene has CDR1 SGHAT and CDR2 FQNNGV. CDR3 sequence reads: CTGSLLAGNEQFF. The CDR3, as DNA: TGTACCGGCAGCTTACTTGCGGGGAATGAGCAGTTCTTC. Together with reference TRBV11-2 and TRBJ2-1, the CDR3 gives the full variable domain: EAGVAQSPRYKIIEKRQSVAFWCNPISGHATLYWYQQILGQGPKLLIQFQNNGVVDDSQLPKDRFSAERLKGVDSTLKIQPAKLEDSAVYLCTGSLLAGNEQFFGPGTRLTVL.

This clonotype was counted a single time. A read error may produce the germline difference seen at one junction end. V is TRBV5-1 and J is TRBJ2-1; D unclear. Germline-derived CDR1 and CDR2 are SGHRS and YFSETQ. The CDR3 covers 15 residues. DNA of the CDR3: TGCGCCAGCAGCTTGGGTGGCCACACCTACGATGAGCAGTTCTTC. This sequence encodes CASSLGGHTYDEQFF.

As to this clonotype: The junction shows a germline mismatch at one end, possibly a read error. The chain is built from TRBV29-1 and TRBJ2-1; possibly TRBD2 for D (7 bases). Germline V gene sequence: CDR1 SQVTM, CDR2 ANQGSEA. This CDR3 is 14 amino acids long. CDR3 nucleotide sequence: TGCAGCGTTCAAGGGGGGGCGAACTACAATGAGCAGCTCTTC. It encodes CSVQGGANYNEQLF.

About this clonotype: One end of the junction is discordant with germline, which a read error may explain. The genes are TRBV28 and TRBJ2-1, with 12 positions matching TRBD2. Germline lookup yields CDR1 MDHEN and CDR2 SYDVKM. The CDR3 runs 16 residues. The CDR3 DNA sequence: TGTGTCAGCAGTTGGGGACCTAGCGGGAGGGCCAATGAGCAGTTCTTC. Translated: CVSSWGPSGRANEQFF.

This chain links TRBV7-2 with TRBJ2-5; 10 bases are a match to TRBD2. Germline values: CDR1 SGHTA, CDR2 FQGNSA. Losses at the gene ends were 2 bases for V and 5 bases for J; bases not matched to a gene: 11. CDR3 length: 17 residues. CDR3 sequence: CASSLQWSSGSTETQYF. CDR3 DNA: TGTGCCAGCAGCTTACAGTGGTCTAGCGGGAGTACGGAGACCCAGTACTTC.

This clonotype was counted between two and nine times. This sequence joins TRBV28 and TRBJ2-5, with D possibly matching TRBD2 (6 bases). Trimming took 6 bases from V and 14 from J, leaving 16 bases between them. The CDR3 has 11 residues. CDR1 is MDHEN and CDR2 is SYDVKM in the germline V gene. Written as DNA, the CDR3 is TGTGCCAGCAGCAACCAGGGAGGACCCTACTTC. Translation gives CASSNQGGPYF.

The CDR3 region is CASRPTGGKGKNIQYF. The DNA of the CDR3 is TGCGCCAGCCGCCCCACGGGAGGTAAGGGCAAAAACATTCAGTACTTC. The chain recombines TRBV4-1 with TRBJ2-4, with 7 nucleotides matching TRBD2. CDR3 length: 16 amino acids. J was trimmed by 3 bases and V by 8 bases; bases with no gene match: 13. The germline gives CDR1 MGHRA, CDR2 YSYEKL.

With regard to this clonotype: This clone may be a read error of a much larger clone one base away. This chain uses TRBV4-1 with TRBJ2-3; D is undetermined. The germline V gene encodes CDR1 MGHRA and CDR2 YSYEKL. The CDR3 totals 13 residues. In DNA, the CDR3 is TGCGCCAGCAGCCACCCAATCACAGAAACGCAGTATTTT. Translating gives CASSHPITETQYF.

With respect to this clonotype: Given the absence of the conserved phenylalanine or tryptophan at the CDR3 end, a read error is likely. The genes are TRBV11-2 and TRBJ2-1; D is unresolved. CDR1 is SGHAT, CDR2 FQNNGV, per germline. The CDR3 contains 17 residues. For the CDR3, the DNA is TGTGCCAGCAGCTTTACCCCACTGAGGAGCTTCTACAATGACCAGTTCCTC. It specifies CASSFTPLRSFYNDQFL.

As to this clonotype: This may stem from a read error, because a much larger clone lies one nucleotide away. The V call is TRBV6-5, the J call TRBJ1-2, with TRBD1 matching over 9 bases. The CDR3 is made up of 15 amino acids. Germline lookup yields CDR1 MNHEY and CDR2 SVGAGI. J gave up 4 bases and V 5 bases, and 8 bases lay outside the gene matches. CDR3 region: CASSRQGGAAYGYTF. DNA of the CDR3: TGTGCCAGCAGTCGACAGGGGGGGGCTGCCTATGGCTACACCTTC.

Here the CDR3 reads CASSRRGTSGTAIQYF. The CDR3, as DNA: TGTGCCAGCAGTCGACGTGGGACTAGCGGGACAGCCATTCAGTACTTC. The rearrangement joins TRBV2 to TRBJ2-4; 13 bases map to TRBD2. Germline trimming cut 5 bases from V and 9 bases from J; bases unmatched to any gene: 10. Germline assignment: CDR1 SNHLY and CDR2 FYNNEI. The length of the CDR3 is 16 residues.

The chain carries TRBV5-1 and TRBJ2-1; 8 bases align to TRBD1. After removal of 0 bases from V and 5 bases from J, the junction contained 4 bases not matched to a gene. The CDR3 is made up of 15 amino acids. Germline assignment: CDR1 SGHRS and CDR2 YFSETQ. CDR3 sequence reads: CASSLAGTGNNEQFF. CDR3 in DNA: TGCGCCAGCAGCTTGGCCGGGACAGGAAACAATGAGCAGTTCTTC.

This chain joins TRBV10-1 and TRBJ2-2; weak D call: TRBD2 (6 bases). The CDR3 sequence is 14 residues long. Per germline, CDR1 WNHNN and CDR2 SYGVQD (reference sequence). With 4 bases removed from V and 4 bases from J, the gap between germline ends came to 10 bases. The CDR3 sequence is CASSAGDGTGELFF. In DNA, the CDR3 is TGCGCCAGCAGTGCGGGAGATGGCACCGGGGAGCTGTTTTTT.